Presented here are 9 T cell receptor beta chains from one specimen sequenced in a study of PD-1 blockade in mismatch repair-deficient tumors. The method was immunoSEQ multiplex PCR; TCRdb's version includes in-frame clones alone and lacks a portion of them. The data show around 48,000 clones, with approximately 80% seen just once and about 3.1% held by the top ten. The specimen was peripheral blood, collected 4 weeks after starting pembrolizumab. These TCRs come from an adult with mismatch repair-deficient cancer.

The V gene is TRBV14, the J gene TRBJ1-2, with D perhaps matching TRBD1 (5 bases). Germline V gene sequence: CDR1 SGHDN, CDR2 FVKESK. V shed 1 base and J shed 8 bases, with 11 bases lying between them. The CDR3 spans 13 residues. The CDR3: CASSQGNRDGYTF. In nucleotides, the CDR3 is TGTGCCAGCAGCCAAGGAAATAGGGACGGCTACACCTTC.

This chain links TRBV5-1 with TRBJ2-5; 9 bases line up with TRBD2. The CDR3 runs to 16 residues. Trimming took 0 bases from V and 3 from J; bases not matched to a gene: 6. Per the germline V gene, CDR1 is SGHRS and CDR2 is YFSETQ. DNA for the CDR3: TGCGCCAGCAGCTTGGGGCGTAGCGGGAGTGAAGAGACCCAGTACTTC. This codes for CASSLGRSGSEETQYF.

The J gene is TRBJ2-5, the V gene TRBV14, with 12 bases lining up with TRBD2. Germline V lookup: CDR1 SGHDN, CDR2 FVKESK. V was pared by 4 bases and J by 2 bases, with 8 bases of the junction left unmatched. The CDR3 is made up of 17 amino acids. For the CDR3, the DNA is TGTGCCAGCAGCCCTTGGACTAGCGGGACCCGACAAGAGACCCAGTACTTC. The encoded protein is CASSPWTSGTRQETQYF.

The chain joins TRBV29-1 to TRBJ1-1; D unclear. There are 11 residues in the CDR3. Trimming stripped 6 bases from V and 0 bases from J, with 5 bases between. Germline values: CDR1 SQVTM, CDR2 ANQGSEA. Here the CDR3 reads CSVRMNTEAFF. The CDR3 nucleotides are TGCAGCGTAAGGATGAACACTGAAGCTTTCTTT.

V usage is TRBV5-8 and J usage is TRBJ1-1, with 9 positions matching TRBD1. The CDR3 has 14 residues. The V gene end was trimmed by 6 bases and the J gene end by 6 bases; junction bases not matched to a gene: 9. Per the germline V gene, CDR1 is SGHTS and CDR2 is YDEGEE. CDR3 loop: CASNFRDRASEAFF. For the CDR3, the DNA is TGTGCCAGCAACTTCCGGGACAGGGCATCTGAAGCTTTCTTT.

This sequence joins TRBV5-4 and TRBJ2-1; TRBD2 agrees at 13 bases. Germline V lookup: CDR1 SGHNT, CDR2 YYREEE (reference sequence). This CDR3 contains 14 residues. With 4 bases clipped from V and 9 bases from J, the junction kept 4 bases outside the gene matches. CDR3 residues: CASSPGLAGVEQFF. Written as DNA, the CDR3 is TGTGCCAGCAGCCCCGGACTAGCGGGAGTTGAGCAGTTCTTC.

This clone was found a few times. The rearrangement links TRBV27 to TRBJ2-3; D is uncertain. The CDR3 spans 14 residues. V was shortened by 5 bases and J by 7 bases, with 16 bases between the two germline ends. CDR1 and CDR2 from the germline V gene are MNHEY and SMNVEV (reference sequence). Here the CDR3 DNA reads TGTGCCAGCAGTCCCCTCGACTCGGCCCATACGCAGTATTTT. Translating gives CASSPLDSAHTQYF.

The chain employs TRBV7-3 and TRBJ2-3; D might be TRBD1 (6 bases). The germline CDR1 and CDR2 sequences are SGHTA and FQGTGA. CDR3 length equals 15 residues. V was clipped by 5 bases and J by 2 bases, with 14 bases between them. The CDR3 DNA is TGTGCCAGCAGCCCCAAACAGGGCTACACAGATACGCAGTATTTT. This encodes CASSPKQGYTDTQYF.

V and J are TRBV7-3 and TRBJ2-2, with 10 bases identical to TRBD1. Germline V lookup: CDR1 SGHTA, CDR2 FQGTGA. V lost 5 bases and J lost 4; bases outside the gene matches: 4. The CDR3 runs to 15 residues. The CDR3 coding sequence is TGTGCCAGCAGCCTCGGGACAGGGGCCACCGGGGAGCTGTTTTTT. This codes for CASSLGTGATGELFF.